The 16 T cell receptor beta chains below come from one sample, sequenced in a study of cytomegalovirus exposure and HLA in healthy donors (dated by TCRdb to about 2017). Library preparation was by the immunoSEQ multiplex PCR assay. For the multiplex PCR, a mixture combining 60 forward primers for TCR Vbeta segments and 13 reverse primers for TCR Jbeta segments was used. The table was pulled from immuneACCESS by TCRdb, which kept in-frame rearrangements only. Such tables lose some clones; where checked, under half of the loss comes from unresolved V genes, and the rest has no known cause. For this sample the table gives approximately 100,000 clones, of which around 83% were detected only once. Of the sample, about 3.9% falls within the top ten clones. The sample taken for sequencing was PBMCs. The receptor set was obtained from a man aged 25 to 45 in good health and CMV-seronegative.

The V gene is TRBV7-9, the J gene TRBJ1-1; the D gene is possibly TRBD1 (6 bases). Germline CDR1 is SEHNR and CDR2 is FQNEAQ (reference sequence). The V end lost 5 bases, the J end lost 12 bases, and 10 bases lay between the germline ends. The CDR3 loop spans 10 amino acids. CDR3 loop: CASSEGVSFF. The CDR3 bases are TGTGCCAGCAGCGAGGGGGTCTCTTTCTTT.

This clone was observed a single time. The V call is TRBV29-1, the J call TRBJ1-2; a possible D gene is TRBD1 (6 bases). Trimming took off 5 bases at V and 2 bases at J, with 12 bases between the two ends. The CDR3 contains 13 residues. The germline V gene has CDR1 SQVTM and CDR2 ANQGSEA. The CDR3 DNA reads as TGCAGCGTTCCGACAGGAGTGAACTATGGCTACACCTTC. Translating gives CSVPTGVNYGYTF. The full variable domain, rest sourced from reference TRBV29-1 and TRBJ1-2, is SAVISQKPSRDICQRGTSLTIQCQVDSQVTMMFWYRQQPGQSLTLIATANQGSEATYESGFVIDKFPISRPNLTFSTLTVSNMSPEDSSIYLCSVPTGVNYGYTFGSGTRLTVV.

This rearrangement joins TRBV19 to TRBJ1-4; 7 nucleotides agree with TRBD1. This CDR3 region has 15 residues. Germline loops: CDR1 LNHDA, CDR2 SQIVND (reference sequence). The trim removed 5 bases at V and 8 bases at J, leaving 11 bases unmatched. The CDR3 nucleotides are TGTGCCAGTAGTGTCACAGGGGAACAAGACGAAAAACTGTTTTTT. Encoded protein: CASSVTGEQDEKLFF.

This clone showed up just once. This chain links TRBV28 with TRBJ1-2; D possibly corresponds to TRBD1 (6 bases). Trimming took 7 bases from V and 4 from J, leaving 19 bases between them. This CDR3 is built from 15 residues. CDR1 MDHEN and CDR2 SYDVKM come from the germline V gene. CDR3 sequence (DNA): TGTGCCAGCAAGCAACAGGGAGAGCTGAGCTATGGCTACACCTTC. Translating it yields CASKQQGELSYGYTF.

The chain recombines TRBV15 with TRBJ2-7; D possibly corresponds to TRBD2 (7 bases). The length of the CDR3 is 16 residues. Trimming pared 1 base from V and 2 bases from J, leaving 15 bases between. Germline loops: CDR1 LNHNV, CDR2 YYDKDF (reference sequence). The CDR3 region has the DNA TGTGCCACCAGCAGAGGGGGAGGGGGGCTCCCCTACGAGCAGTACTTC. Residues: CATSRGGGGLPYEQYF.

This sequence joins TRBV29-1 and TRBJ2-3, with 11 bases identical to TRBD2. J was trimmed by 8 bases and V by 6 bases; bases with no gene match: 13. This CDR3 contains 15 residues. Per the germline V gene, CDR1 is SQVTM and CDR2 is ANQGSEA. Here the CDR3 DNA reads TGCAGCGTGCGGGGACTAGCGGAAGGAGGTGGTACGCAGTATTTT. Its translation is CSVRGLAEGGGTQYF.

This chain links TRBV4-1 with TRBJ2-4; D not resolved. The CDR3 totals 19 residues. V lost 1 base, J lost 0 bases, and 19 bases lay in between. CDR1 and CDR2 from the germline V gene are MGHRA and YSYEKL. CDR3 residues: CASSQVMNLLLLAKNIQYF. The CDR3 DNA follows: TGCGCCAGCAGCCAAGTAATGAACCTGTTACTTTTAGCCAAAAACATTCAGTACTTC.

The chain joins TRBV6-5 to TRBJ1-3, with D tentatively TRBD1 (6 bases). Trimming stripped 4 bases from V and 0 bases from J, with 7 bases between. This CDR3 has 14 residues. Germline assignment: CDR1 MNHEY and CDR2 SVGAGI. The CDR3 DNA reads as TGTGCCAGCAGTTCAGGGGACTCTGGAAACACCATATATTTT. This translates into CASSSGDSGNTIYF.

This clone was detected only once. The rearrangement links TRBV4-1 to TRBJ2-2; 8 positions agree with TRBD1. The CDR3 has 16 residues. Germline V gene sequence: CDR1 MGHRA, CDR2 YSYEKL. The J segment lost 5 bases and the V segment lost 0 bases, leaving 5 bases of the junction unmatched. The CDR3 coding sequence is TGCGCCAGCAGCCAAGAGGACAGGGTGGGGACCGGGGAGCTGTTTTTT. This gives the protein CASSQEDRVGTGELFF.

The chain links TRBV7-2 to TRBJ2-3; possibly TRBD2 for D (6 bases). The CDR3 spans 15 residues. Between the trimmed V and J ends, which lost 5 bases and 3 bases, there was a span of 15 bases. Germline CDR1 SGHTA, CDR2 FQGNSA. CDR3 residues: CASSAGTYITDTQYF. CDR3 sequence (DNA): TGTGCCAGCAGCGCCGGGACTTATATTACAGATACGCAGTATTTT.

The chain is built from TRBV28 and TRBJ1-3, with 7 bases identical to TRBD1. The CDR3 contains 15 residues. The V segment lost 2 bases and the J segment 4 bases; nucleotides outside the gene matches: 5. CDR1 is MDHEN and CDR2 is SYDVKM in the germline V gene. In DNA, the CDR3 is TGTGCCAGCAGTTTAGCGACAGGGTTAGGAAACACCATATATTTT. The encoded protein is CASSLATGLGNTIYF.

The chain employs TRBV5-8 and TRBJ2-7, with D perhaps matching TRBD1 (6 bases). This CDR3 has 16 residues. Germline values: CDR1 SGHTS, CDR2 YDEGEE. Trimming shortened V by 5 bases and J by 0 bases, and 18 bases separated the two germline ends. CDR3 region: CASSLRGWTASYEQYF. The CDR3 DNA is TGTGCCAGCAGTCTCCGAGGGTGGACAGCCTCCTACGAGCAGTACTTC. Combining the CDR3 with reference TRBV5-8 and TRBJ2-7 gives the whole variable domain EAGVTQSPTHLIKTRGQQATLRCSPISGHTSVYWYQQALGLGLQFLLWYDEGEERNRGNFPPRFSGRQFPNYSSELNVNALELEDSALYLCASSLRGWTASYEQYFGPGTRLTVT.

The chain has TRBV28 and TRBJ2-7; TRBD1 matches 7 bases. With 6 bases clipped from V and 0 bases from J, the junction kept 2 bases outside the gene matches. Germline CDR1 is MDHEN and CDR2 is SYDVKM. The CDR3 is 13 residues long. The CDR3, as DNA: TGTGCCAGCAGCAGGGACAGCTCCTACGAGCAGTACTTC. Translating gives CASSRDSSYEQYF.

V usage is TRBV6-5 and J usage is TRBJ2-2, with a possible D match to TRBD1 (5 bases). The CDR3 has 13 amino acids. The germline V gene has CDR1 MNHEY and CDR2 SVGAGI. V shed 5 bases and J shed 7 bases, with 11 bases lying between them. The CDR3 DNA reads as TGTGCCAGCAGTCGGGCAGGGTTCGGGGAGCTGTTTTTT. Translating it yields CASSRAGFGELFF.

A few counts support this clone. The CDR3: CASSPREHYEQYF. The DNA of the CDR3 is TGTGCCAGCAGTCCTCGGGAGCACTACGAGCAGTACTTC. The V and J genes are TRBV6-6 and TRBJ2-7; D perhaps matches TRBD2 (6 bases). V shed 5 bases and J shed 3 bases, with 11 bases lying between them. Per germline, CDR1 MNHNY and CDR2 SVGAGI (reference sequence). CDR3 length: 13 amino acids.

The genes are TRBV5-4 and TRBJ2-7, with D perhaps TRBD2 (6 bases). CDR3 length equals 14 residues. CDR1 and CDR2 (germline): SGHNT, YYREEE (reference sequence). With 2 bases removed from V and 6 bases from J, the gap between germline ends came to 15 bases. DNA for the CDR3: TGTGCCAGCAGCTTTATGCTCGCGGGGTCCGAGCAGTACTTC. It translates to CASSFMLAGSEQYF. Complete variable domain (other parts from reference TRBV5-4 and TRBJ2-7): ETGVTQSPTHLIKTRGQQVTLRCSSQSGHNTVSWYQQALGQGPQFIFQYYREEENGRGNFPPRFSGLQFPNYSSELNVNALELDDSALYLCASSFMLAGSEQYFGPGTRLTVT.